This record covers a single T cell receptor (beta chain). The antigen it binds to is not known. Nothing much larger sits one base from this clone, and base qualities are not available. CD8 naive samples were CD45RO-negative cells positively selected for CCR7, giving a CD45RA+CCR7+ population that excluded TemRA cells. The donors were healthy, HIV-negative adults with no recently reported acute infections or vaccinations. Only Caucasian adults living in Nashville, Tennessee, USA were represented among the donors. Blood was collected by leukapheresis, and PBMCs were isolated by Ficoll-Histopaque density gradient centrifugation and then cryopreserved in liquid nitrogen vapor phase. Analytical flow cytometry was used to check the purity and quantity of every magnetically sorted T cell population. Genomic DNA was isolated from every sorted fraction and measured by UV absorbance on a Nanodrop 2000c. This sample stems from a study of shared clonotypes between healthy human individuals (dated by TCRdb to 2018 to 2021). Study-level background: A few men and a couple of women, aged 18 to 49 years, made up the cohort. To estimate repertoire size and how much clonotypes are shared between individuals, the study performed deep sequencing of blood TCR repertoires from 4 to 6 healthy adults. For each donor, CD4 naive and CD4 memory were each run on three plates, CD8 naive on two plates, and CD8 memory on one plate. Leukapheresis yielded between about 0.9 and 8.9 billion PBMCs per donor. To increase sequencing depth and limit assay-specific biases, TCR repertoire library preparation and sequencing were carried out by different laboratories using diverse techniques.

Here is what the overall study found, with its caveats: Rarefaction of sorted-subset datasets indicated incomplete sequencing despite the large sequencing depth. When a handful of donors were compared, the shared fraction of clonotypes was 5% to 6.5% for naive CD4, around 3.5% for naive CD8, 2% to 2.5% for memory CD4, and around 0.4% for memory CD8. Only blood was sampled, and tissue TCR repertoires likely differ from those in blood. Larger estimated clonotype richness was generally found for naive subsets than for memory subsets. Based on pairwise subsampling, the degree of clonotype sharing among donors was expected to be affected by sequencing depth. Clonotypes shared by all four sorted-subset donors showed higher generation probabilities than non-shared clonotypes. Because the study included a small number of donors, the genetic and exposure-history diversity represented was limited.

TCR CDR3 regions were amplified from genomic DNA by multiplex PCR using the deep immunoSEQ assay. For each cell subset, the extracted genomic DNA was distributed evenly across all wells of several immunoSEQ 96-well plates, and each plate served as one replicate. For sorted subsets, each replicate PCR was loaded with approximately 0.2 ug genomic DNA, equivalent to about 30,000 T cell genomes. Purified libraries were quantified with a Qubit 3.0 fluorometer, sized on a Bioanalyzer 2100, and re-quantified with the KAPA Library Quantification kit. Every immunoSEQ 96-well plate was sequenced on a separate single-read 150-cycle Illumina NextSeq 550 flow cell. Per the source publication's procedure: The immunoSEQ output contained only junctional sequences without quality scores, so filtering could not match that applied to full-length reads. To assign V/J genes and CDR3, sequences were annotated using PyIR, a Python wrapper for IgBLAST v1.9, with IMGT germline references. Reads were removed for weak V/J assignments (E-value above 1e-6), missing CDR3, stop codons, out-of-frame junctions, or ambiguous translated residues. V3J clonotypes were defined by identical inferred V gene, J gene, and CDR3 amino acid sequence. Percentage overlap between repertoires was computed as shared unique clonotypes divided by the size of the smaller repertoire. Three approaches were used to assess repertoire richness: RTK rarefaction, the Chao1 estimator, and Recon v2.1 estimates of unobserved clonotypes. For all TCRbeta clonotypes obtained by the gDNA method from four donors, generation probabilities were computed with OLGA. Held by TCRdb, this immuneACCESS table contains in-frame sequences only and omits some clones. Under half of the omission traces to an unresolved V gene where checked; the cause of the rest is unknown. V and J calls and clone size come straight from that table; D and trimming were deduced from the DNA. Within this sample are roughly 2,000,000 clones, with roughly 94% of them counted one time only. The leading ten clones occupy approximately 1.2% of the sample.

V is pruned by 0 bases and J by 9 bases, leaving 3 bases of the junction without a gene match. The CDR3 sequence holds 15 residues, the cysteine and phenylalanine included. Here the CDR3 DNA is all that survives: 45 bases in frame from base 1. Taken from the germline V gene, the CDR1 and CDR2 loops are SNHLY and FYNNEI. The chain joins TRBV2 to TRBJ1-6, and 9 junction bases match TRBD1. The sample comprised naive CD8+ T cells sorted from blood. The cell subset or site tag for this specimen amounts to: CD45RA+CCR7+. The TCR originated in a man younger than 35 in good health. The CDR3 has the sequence CASSEAYRGPSPLHF. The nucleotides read TGTGCCAGCAGTGAAGCGTACAGGGGGCCTTCACCCCTCCACTTT.